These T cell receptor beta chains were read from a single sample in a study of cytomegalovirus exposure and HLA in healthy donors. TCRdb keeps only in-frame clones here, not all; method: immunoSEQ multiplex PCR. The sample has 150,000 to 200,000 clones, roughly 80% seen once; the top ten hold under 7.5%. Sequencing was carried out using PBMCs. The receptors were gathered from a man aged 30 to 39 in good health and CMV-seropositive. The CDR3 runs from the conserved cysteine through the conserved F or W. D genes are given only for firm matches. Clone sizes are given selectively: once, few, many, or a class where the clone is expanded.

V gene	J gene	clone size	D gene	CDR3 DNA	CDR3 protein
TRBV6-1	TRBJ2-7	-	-	TGTGCCAGCAGTGAAGTGGGCCCTCCCGCCTACGAGCAGTACTTC	CASSEVGPPAYEQYF
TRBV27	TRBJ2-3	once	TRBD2	TGTGCCAGCAGTGACAACGGCGGGAGTTTGGGAGATACGCAGTATTTT	CASSDNGGSLGDTQYF
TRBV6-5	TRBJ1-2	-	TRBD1	TGTGCCAGCAGTTCAGCGGACAGGCGAGGGTATGGCTACACCTTC	CASSSADRRGYGYTF
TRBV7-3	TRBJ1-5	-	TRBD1	TGTGCCAGCAGCTCGGGACAGCCCAATCAGCCCCAGCATTTT	CASSSGQPNQPQHF
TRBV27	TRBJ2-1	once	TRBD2	TGTGCCAGCAGATCCGACCTAGCGGGAGTCTACAATGAGCAGTTCTTC	CASRSDLAGVYNEQFF
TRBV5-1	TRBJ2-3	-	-	TGCGCCAGCAGCTTGGCCCAGGGCACAGATACGCAGTATTTT	CASSLAQGTDTQYF
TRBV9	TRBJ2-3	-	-	TGTGCCAGCAGTACTTACCCTAGCACAGATACGCAGTATTTT	CASSTYPSTDTQYF
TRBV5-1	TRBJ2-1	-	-	TGCGCCAGCAGCGGGGGCGACAGCAGCTCCTACAATGAGCAGTTCTTC	CASSGGDSSSYNEQFF
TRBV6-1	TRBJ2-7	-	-	TGTGCCAGCAGTGAATTGGGGGGGCCAACCACCTACGAGCAGTACTTC	CASSELGGPTTYEQYF
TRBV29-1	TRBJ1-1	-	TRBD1	TGCAGCGCTGATGACAGGGGCCTGAACACTGAAGCTTTCTTT	CSADDRGLNTEAFF
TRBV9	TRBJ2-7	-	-	TGTGCCAGCAGCCCCGGGTCCCGGATCTACGAGCAGTACTTC	CASSPGSRIYEQYF
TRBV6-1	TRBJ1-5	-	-	TGTGCCGCCGAGGGGGGGGCGAGTCAGCCCCAGCATTTT	CAAEGGASQPQHF
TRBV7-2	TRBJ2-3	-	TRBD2	TGTGCCAGCAGCCTCGGGACTAGAATCACAGATACGCAGTATTTT	CASSLGTRITDTQYF
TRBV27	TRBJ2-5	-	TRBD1	TGTGCCAGCAGTTCGGGACAGCCAGAGACCCAGTACTTC	CASSSGQPETQYF
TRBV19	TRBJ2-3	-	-	TGTGCCGCTGAGGGTCGAACACGTGATACGCAGTATTTT	CAAEGRTRDTQYF
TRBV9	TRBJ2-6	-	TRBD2	TGTGCCAGCAGCGCCCCCGGGACTAGCGTTCTCTCTGGGGCCAACGTCCTGACTTTC	CASSAPGTSVLSGANVLTF
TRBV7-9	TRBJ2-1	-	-	TGTGCCAGCGGCCCTTGGGGGAGGGGGGGGAAAATCTACAATGAGCAGTTCTTC	CASGPWGRGGKIYNEQFF
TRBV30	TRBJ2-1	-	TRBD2	TGTGCCTGGACCGCACCCGGGACTAGCGGGAGAGGAGGGGCCTACAATGAGCAGTTCTTC	CAWTAPGTSGRGGAYNEQFF
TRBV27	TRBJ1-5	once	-	TGTGCCAGCGGACAGAGCAATCAGCCCCAGCATTTT	CASGQSNQPQHF
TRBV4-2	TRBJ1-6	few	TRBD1	TGTGCCAGCAGCCAAGATCGGGACAGGGCCTATAATTCACCCCTCCACTTT	CASSQDRDRAYNSPLHF
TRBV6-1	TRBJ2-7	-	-	TGTGCCAGCAGTGAAGTGGGAGGCTCCTACGAGCAGTACTTC	CASSEVGGSYEQYF
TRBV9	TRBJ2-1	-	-	TGTGCCAGCAGCCTGCGGGGGCAAAGCTACAATGAGCAGTTCTTC	CASSLRGQSYNEQFF
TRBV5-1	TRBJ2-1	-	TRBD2	TGCGCCAGCAGCATAAATTTAGCGGGGGTCGGAAAAGACAATGAGCAGTTCTTC	CASSINLAGVGKDNEQFF